These T cell receptor beta chains were read from a single sample in a study of blood T cell repertoires in COVID-19. TCRdb's copy holds only in-frame clones and misses some; the assay was immunoSEQ multiplex PCR. The sample has 130,000 to 150,000 clones; 80% to 85% are singletons. Sequenced: PBMCs or T cells enriched from blood (not recorded which). The origin of the receptors is a woman aged 45-59 years who had been exposed to COVID-19. Both conserved end residues are part of each CDR3. Each record gives: V gene, clone size, D gene, J gene, CDR3 protein, CDR3 DNA. D genes are given only for firm matches. Expanded clones get a size class; other rows say once, few or many, or leave the size out.

V gene: TRBV10-3
clone size: -
D gene: TRBD1
J gene: TRBJ2-7
CDR3 protein: CAISERDSLNHEQYF
CDR3 DNA: TGTGCCATCAGTGAGAGGGACAGCCTGAACCACGAGCAGTACTTC

V gene: TRBV7-2
clone size: -
D gene: TRBD1
J gene: TRBJ2-2
CDR3 protein: CASSGLQGAGELFF
CDR3 DNA: TGTGCCAGCAGCGGCCTACAGGGGGCCGGGGAGCTGTTTTTT

V gene: TRBV5-1
clone size: many
D gene: TRBD1
J gene: TRBJ2-3
CDR3 protein: CASSLEGQGSRAQYF
CDR3 DNA: TGCGCCAGCAGCTTGGAGGGACAGGGGTCTCGGGCGCAGTATTTT

V gene: TRBV4-2
clone size: -
D gene: TRBD1
J gene: TRBJ2-2
CDR3 protein: CASSQLGDRGTGELFF
CDR3 DNA: TGTGCCAGCAGCCAACTTGGAGACAGGGGCACCGGGGAGCTGTTTTTT

V gene: TRBV14
clone size: once
D gene: TRBD1
J gene: TRBJ1-2
CDR3 protein: CASSPDRDYGYTF
CDR3 DNA: TGTGCCAGCAGCCCGGACAGGGACTATGGCTACACCTTC

V gene: TRBV11-3
clone size: -
D gene: TRBD1
J gene: TRBJ2-2
CDR3 protein: CASSSTGVNTGELFF
CDR3 DNA: TGTGCCAGCAGCTCGACAGGGGTAAACACCGGGGAGCTGTTTTTT

V gene: TRBV9
clone size: -
D gene: TRBD1
J gene: TRBJ1-3
CDR3 protein: CASSAVTGHTLSGNTIYF
CDR3 DNA: TGTGCCAGCAGCGCCGTGACAGGGCACACACTCTCTGGAAACACCATATATTTT

V gene: TRBV12-5
clone size: once
D gene: -
J gene: TRBJ1-1
CDR3 protein: CASDETGAEAFF
CDR3 DNA: TGTGCTAGTGATGAGACGGGGGCTGAAGCTTTCTTT

V gene: TRBV6-2/TRBV6-3
clone size: -
D gene: TRBD2
J gene: TRBJ2-7
CDR3 protein: CASSESGRLYEQYF
CDR3 DNA: TGTGCCAGCAGTGAGAGCGGGAGGCTCTACGAGCAGTACTTC

V gene: TRBV6-5
clone size: -
D gene: -
J gene: TRBJ2-7
CDR3 protein: CASVTPRGAGYEQYF
CDR3 DNA: TGTGCCAGCGTGACCCCCCGGGGGGCAGGGTACGAGCAGTACTTC

V gene: TRBV7-2
clone size: few
D gene: -
J gene: TRBJ1-2
CDR3 protein: CASSPDRQYGYTF
CDR3 DNA: TGTGCCAGCAGCCCTGACAGACAATATGGCTACACCTTC

V gene: TRBV5-6
clone size: -
D gene: -
J gene: TRBJ2-7
CDR3 protein: CASSSFFGAYSYEQYF
CDR3 DNA: TGTGCCAGCAGCTCGTTTTTTGGGGCCTACTCCTACGAGCAGTACTTC

V gene: TRBV2
clone size: -
D gene: -
J gene: TRBJ1-2
CDR3 protein: CASSEVRKYGYTF
CDR3 DNA: TGTGCCAGCAGTGAAGTCAGGAAATATGGCTACACCTTC

V gene: TRBV11-2
clone size: -
D gene: TRBD1
J gene: TRBJ1-1
CDR3 protein: CASSFLDRGNTEAFF
CDR3 DNA: TGTGCCAGCAGCTTCTTGGACAGGGGGAACACTGAAGCTTTCTTT

V gene: TRBV7-2
clone size: -
D gene: -
J gene: TRBJ1-2
CDR3 protein: CASSPRLDGYTF
CDR3 DNA: TGTGCCAGCAGCCCCCGACTGGATGGCTACACCTTC

V gene: TRBV25-1
clone size: -
D gene: -
J gene: TRBJ1-1
CDR3 protein: CASTQGPNTEAFF
CDR3 DNA: TGTGCCAGCACCCAGGGCCCGAACACTGAAGCTTTCTTT

V gene: TRBV7-8
clone size: -
D gene: TRBD1
J gene: TRBJ1-1
CDR3 protein: CASSLGQGARTEAFF
CDR3 DNA: TGTGCCAGCAGCTTAGGGCAGGGGGCGCGGACTGAAGCTTTCTTT

V gene: TRBV5-6
clone size: -
D gene: TRBD1
J gene: TRBJ1-1
CDR3 protein: CASIRTGLGTEAFF
CDR3 DNA: TGTGCCAGCATCCGGACAGGGCTGGGAACTGAAGCTTTCTTT

V gene: TRBV4-2
clone size: -
D gene: -
J gene: TRBJ1-1
CDR3 protein: CASSLQPVTEAFF
CDR3 DNA: TGTGCCAGCAGCCTTCAACCGGTGACTGAAGCTTTCTTT

V gene: TRBV12-3/TRBV12-4
clone size: -
D gene: TRBD1
J gene: TRBJ1-2
CDR3 protein: CASRGQGAGYTF
CDR3 DNA: TGTGCCAGCAGGGGACAGGGAGCTGGCTACACCTTC

V gene: TRBV10-3
clone size: -
D gene: -
J gene: TRBJ2-1
CDR3 protein: CAIRGRSYNEQFF
CDR3 DNA: TGTGCCATCAGGGGCCGGTCCTACAATGAGCAGTTCTTC

V gene: TRBV10-2
clone size: -
D gene: -
J gene: TRBJ1-4
CDR3 protein: CASSESRGWTYEKLFF
CDR3 DNA: TGCGCCAGCAGTGAGTCGAGAGGGTGGACTTATGAAAAACTGTTTTTT

V gene: TRBV27
clone size: once
D gene: TRBD2
J gene: TRBJ2-7
CDR3 protein: CASTPSGYPYEQYF
CDR3 DNA: TGTGCCAGCACCCCTAGCGGGTACCCCTACGAGCAGTACTTC

V gene: TRBV5-1
clone size: -
D gene: -
J gene: TRBJ2-2
CDR3 protein: CASSLGGVNTGELFF
CDR3 DNA: TGCGCCAGCAGCTTGGGCGGGGTTAACACCGGGGAGCTGTTTTTT

V gene: TRBV9
clone size: -
D gene: TRBD2
J gene: TRBJ2-2
CDR3 protein: CASSVAASGRGPGELFF
CDR3 DNA: TGTGCCAGCAGCGTAGCTGCTAGCGGGAGGGGTCCCGGGGAGCTGTTTTTT

V gene: TRBV27
clone size: -
D gene: TRBD1
J gene: TRBJ1-2
CDR3 protein: CASSFPGGYGYTF
CDR3 DNA: TGTGCCAGCAGTTTTCCAGGGGGCTATGGCTACACCTTC

V gene: TRBV11-2
clone size: once
D gene: TRBD1
J gene: TRBJ1-6
CDR3 protein: CASSLRPGTGGSSSPLHF
CDR3 DNA: TGTGCCAGCAGCCTCCGCCCCGGGACAGGGGGGTCAAGTTCACCCCTCCACTTT

V gene: TRBV27
clone size: -
D gene: TRBD1
J gene: TRBJ1-1
CDR3 protein: CASSLSPSRTGKNTEAFF
CDR3 DNA: TGTGCCAGCAGTTTATCTCCTTCTAGGACAGGAAAGAACACTGAAGCTTTCTTT

V gene: TRBV5-5
clone size: -
D gene: TRBD1
J gene: TRBJ1-1
CDR3 protein: CASSVTGQGFYTEAFF
CDR3 DNA: TGTGCCAGCAGCGTGACGGGACAGGGGTTCTACACTGAAGCTTTCTTT

V gene: TRBV7-2
clone size: once
D gene: TRBD1
J gene: TRBJ1-1
CDR3 protein: CASSARQGRNTEAFF
CDR3 DNA: TGTGCCAGCAGCGCCAGACAGGGGAGAAACACTGAAGCTTTCTTT

V gene: TRBV3-1/TRBV3-2
clone size: -
D gene: TRBD2
J gene: TRBJ2-7
CDR3 protein: CASKVASGREQYF
CDR3 DNA: TGTGCCAGCAAGGTGGCTAGCGGGAGGGAGCAGTACTTC

V gene: TRBV10-3
clone size: -
D gene: -
J gene: TRBJ1-6
CDR3 protein: CAINPGMANSPLHF
CDR3 DNA: TGTGCCATCAATCCAGGGATGGCTAATTCACCCCTCCACTTT

V gene: TRBV7-2
clone size: few
D gene: -
J gene: TRBJ2-7
CDR3 protein: CASSHGSHYEQYF
CDR3 DNA: TGTGCCAGCAGCCACGGGTCACACTACGAGCAGTACTTC

V gene: TRBV24-1
clone size: -
D gene: -
J gene: TRBJ2-2
CDR3 protein: CATSDHDTTGELFF
CDR3 DNA: TGTGCCACCAGTGATCACGACACCACCGGGGAGCTGTTTTTT

V gene: TRBV9
clone size: -
D gene: TRBD2
J gene: TRBJ2-3
CDR3 protein: CEREATDTQYF
CDR3 DNA: TGTGAGCGGGAAGCCACAGATACGCAGTATTTT

V gene: TRBV27
clone size: -
D gene: -
J gene: TRBJ2-1
CDR3 protein: CASSFTGGVGEQFF
CDR3 DNA: TGTGCCAGCAGTTTTACAGGGGGGGTGGGTGAGCAGTTCTTC

V gene: TRBV5-4
clone size: -
D gene: TRBD2
J gene: TRBJ2-7
CDR3 protein: CASSLGRERAYEQYF
CDR3 DNA: TGTGCCAGCAGCTTGGGGCGGGAGCGGGCCTACGAGCAGTACTTC

V gene: TRBV28
clone size: -
D gene: -
J gene: TRBJ1-2
CDR3 protein: CASSRANYGYTF
CDR3 DNA: TGTGCCAGCAGCAGGGCTAACTATGGCTACACCTTC

V gene: TRBV7-2
clone size: -
D gene: -
J gene: TRBJ2-3
CDR3 protein: CASSLGVASAQYF
CDR3 DNA: TGTGCCAGCAGCTTAGGGGTAGCGAGTGCGCAGTATTTT

V gene: TRBV7-3
clone size: -
D gene: -
J gene: TRBJ2-1
CDR3 protein: CASSSQGVTRNEQFF
CDR3 DNA: TGTGCCAGCAGCTCCCAAGGCGTCACCAGGAATGAGCAGTTCTTC

V gene: TRBV9
clone size: -
D gene: TRBD1
J gene: TRBJ1-2
CDR3 protein: CASSPPGTGASGYTF
CDR3 DNA: TGTGCCAGCAGCCCTCCCGGGACAGGGGCTTCTGGCTACACCTTC

V gene: TRBV29-1
clone size: -
D gene: -
J gene: TRBJ2-1
CDR3 protein: CSVEGAESSYNEQFF
CDR3 DNA: TGCAGCGTTGAAGGTGCGGAAAGCTCCTACAATGAGCAGTTCTTC

V gene: TRBV7-2
clone size: -
D gene: -
J gene: TRBJ1-3
CDR3 protein: CASSFHAGAGGNTIYF
CDR3 DNA: TGTGCCAGCAGCTTCCACGCGGGGGCAGGAGGAAACACCATATATTTT

V gene: TRBV5-6
clone size: many
D gene: TRBD1
J gene: TRBJ2-7
CDR3 protein: CASSLIQGYEQYF
CDR3 DNA: TGTGCCAGCAGCCTAATACAGGGGTACGAGCAGTACTTC

V gene: TRBV13
clone size: -
D gene: TRBD1
J gene: TRBJ1-2
CDR3 protein: CASSSADRAHYGYTF
CDR3 DNA: TGTGCCAGCAGCTCCGCGGACAGGGCCCACTATGGCTACACCTTC

V gene: TRBV4-1
clone size: -
D gene: -
J gene: TRBJ1-3
CDR3 protein: CASSQLPGNTIYF
CDR3 DNA: TGCGCCAGCAGCCAACTTCCTGGAAACACCATATATTTT

V gene: TRBV7-2
clone size: -
D gene: TRBD1
J gene: TRBJ1-3
CDR3 protein: CASSLTGTGAGNTIYF
CDR3 DNA: TGTGCCAGCAGCCTGACCGGGACAGGGGCCGGAAACACCATATATTTT

V gene: TRBV7-2
clone size: -
D gene: -
J gene: TRBJ2-1
CDR3 protein: CASSLELGRNNEQFF
CDR3 DNA: TGTGCCAGCAGCTTAGAACTCGGGAGAAACAATGAGCAGTTCTTC

V gene: TRBV6-5
clone size: -
D gene: TRBD2
J gene: TRBJ2-7
CDR3 protein: CASSQTGTSGEQYF
CDR3 DNA: TGTGCCAGCAGCCAAACCGGGACTAGCGGCGAGCAGTACTTC

V gene: TRBV2
clone size: -
D gene: -
J gene: TRBJ1-2
CDR3 protein: CASREGVYGYTF
CDR3 DNA: TGTGCCAGCAGGGAGGGAGTATATGGCTACACCTTC

V gene: TRBV19
clone size: -
D gene: -
J gene: TRBJ1-3
CDR3 protein: CASSMGGSGNTIYF
CDR3 DNA: TGTGCCAGTAGTATGGGGGGTTCTGGAAACACCATATATTTT

V gene: TRBV10-3
clone size: once
D gene: TRBD1
J gene: TRBJ2-1
CDR3 protein: CATDRGSNNEQFF
CDR3 DNA: TGTGCCACCGACAGGGGATCGAACAATGAGCAGTTCTTC

V gene: TRBV6-6
clone size: once
D gene: -
J gene: TRBJ2-5
CDR3 protein: CASSYSMAQETQYF
CDR3 DNA: TGTGCCAGCAGTTACTCGATGGCACAAGAGACCCAGTACTTC

V gene: TRBV11-3
clone size: -
D gene: -
J gene: TRBJ1-1
CDR3 protein: CASSTSFNTEAFF
CDR3 DNA: TGTGCCAGCAGCACTTCATTTAACACTGAAGCTTTCTTT

V gene: TRBV30
clone size: -
D gene: TRBD1
J gene: TRBJ1-1
CDR3 protein: CAGDRGHTEAFF
CDR3 DNA: TGTGCCGGAGACAGGGGACACACTGAAGCTTTCTTT

V gene: TRBV5-1
clone size: -
D gene: TRBD1
J gene: TRBJ1-1
CDR3 protein: CASSFDGTGGTEAFF
CDR3 DNA: TGCGCCAGCAGCTTTGATGGGACAGGGGGCACTGAAGCTTTCTTT

V gene: TRBV5-1
clone size: -
D gene: -
J gene: TRBJ1-3
CDR3 protein: CASSSQVHTPGNTIYF
CDR3 DNA: TGCGCCAGCAGCTCACAGGTCCACACCCCTGGAAACACCATATATTTT

V gene: TRBV25-1
clone size: -
D gene: -
J gene: TRBJ1-4
CDR3 protein: CASSPVEGNRAEKLFF
CDR3 DNA: TGTGCCAGCAGTCCCGTGGAGGGCAATCGAGCTGAAAAACTGTTTTTT

V gene: TRBV6-4
clone size: -
D gene: TRBD2
J gene: TRBJ2-1
CDR3 protein: CASSDFAGGGYNEQFF
CDR3 DNA: TGTGCCAGCAGTGACTTTGCCGGGGGGGGCTACAATGAGCAGTTCTTC